The 8 T cell receptor beta chains below all came from one sample that was sequenced in a study of cytomegalovirus exposure and HLA in healthy donors. Some clones are missing from TCRdb's copy, which holds only in-frame ones; the method was immunoSEQ multiplex PCR. The sample records a few hundred thousand clones, just over 85% being singletons. Sample: PBMCs. The receptors come from a woman aged 18-29 years in good health and CMV-seronegative.

J is TRBJ2-3 and V is TRBV15; 7 nucleotides agree with TRBD2. From germline, CDR1 is LNHNV and CDR2 YYDKDF (reference sequence). With 4 bases clipped from V and 1 base from J, the junction kept 11 bases outside the gene matches. CDR3 length: 17 amino acids. CDR3 in DNA: TGTGCCACCAGCACTTCCCCCCTAGCGGAGGGCACAGATACGCAGTATTTT. Translated: CATSTSPLAEGTDTQYF. The entire variable domain, with the rest obtained from reference TRBV15 and TRBJ2-3, is as follows: DAMVIQNPRYQVTQFGKPVTLSCSQTLNHNVMYWYQQKSSQAPKLLFHYYDKDFNNEADTPDNFQSRRPNTSFCFLDIRSPGLGDTAMYLCATSTSPLAEGTDTQYFGPGTRLTVL.

The chain employs TRBV2 and TRBJ2-6, with D perhaps TRBD1 (6 bases). CDR3 length: 17 residues. The V end lost 5 bases, the J end lost 0 bases, and 14 bases lay between the germline ends. Per the germline V gene, CDR1 is SNHLY and CDR2 is FYNNEI. CDR3 DNA sequence: TGTGCCAGCAGTCCGGGACATCTAATCTCTGGGGCCAACGTCCTGACTTTC. Its protein product is CASSPGHLISGANVLTF.

The chain couples TRBV4-1 to TRBJ2-7, with D possibly being TRBD2 (6 bases). The V gene's germline CDR1 is MGHRA and CDR2 YSYEKL. The V end lost 3 bases, the J end lost 2 bases, and 14 bases lay between the germline ends. The CDR3 is 15 residues long. The CDR3 is CASSQGPGAPYEQYF. The CDR3 DNA sequence: TGCGCCAGCAGCCAGGGACCGGGAGCTCCCTACGAGCAGTACTTC.

This clone showed up just a few times. The V and J genes are TRBV6-5 and TRBJ2-7, with TRBD1 as a possible D gene (6 bases). The V and J ends lost 4 bases and 2 bases respectively, with 9 bases between them. The CDR3 runs 13 residues. CDR1 MNHEY and CDR2 SVGAGI come from the germline V gene. The CDR3 nucleotides are TGTGCCAGCAGTTCCGGGACAACCTACGAGCAGTACTTC. Translating it yields CASSSGTTYEQYF.

The chain links TRBV9 to TRBJ2-1; 7 positions match TRBD2. V lost 4 bases to trimming and J lost 3 bases; unmatched junction nucleotides: 13. The germline gives CDR1 SGDLS, CDR2 YYNGEE. The CDR3 sequence is 17 residues long. In DNA, the CDR3 is TGTGCCAGCAGCCCTCCCCCCGGACTAGAGGGCTACAATGAGCAGTTCTTC. Translation gives CASSPPPGLEGYNEQFF. Drawing the rest from reference TRBV9 and TRBJ2-1, the complete variable domain is DSGVTQTPKHLITATGQRVTLRCSPRSGDLSVYWYQQSLDQGLQFLIQYYNGEERAKGNILERFSAQQFPDLHSELNLSSLELGDSALYFCASSPPPGLEGYNEQFFGPGTRLTVL.

The J gene is TRBJ2-1, the V gene TRBV9; the D gene is possibly TRBD1 (5 bases). Trimming cost V 1 base and J 6 bases, with 11 bases left between them. Germline values: CDR1 SGDLS, CDR2 YYNGEE. The CDR3 spans 14 residues. The CDR3 loop reads CASSVFGHSNEQFF. The CDR3 DNA reads TGTGCCAGCAGCGTATTCGGACACTCCAATGAGCAGTTCTTC.

The chain employs TRBV7-3 and TRBJ2-1, with 12 positions matching TRBD2. Germline V gene lookup returns CDR1 SGHTA and CDR2 FQGTGA. The CDR3 loop spans 16 amino acids. The junction had 8 bases not matched to a gene; V was cut back by 5 bases and J by 6 bases. The CDR3 sequence is CASSQTGTSGLNEQFF. The CDR3 DNA is TGTGCCAGCAGCCAAACCGGGACTAGCGGGCTCAATGAGCAGTTCTTC.

The rearrangement uses TRBV29-1 and TRBJ1-4; D uncertain. The ends were cut back, 3 bases at V and 6 bases at J, with 11 bases in the middle. Germline CDR1 is SQVTM and CDR2 is ANQGSEA. The CDR3 contains 13 residues. CDR3 in amino acids: CSVERPWDEKLFF. The CDR3 DNA is TGCAGCGTTGAGAGGCCCTGGGATGAAAAACTGTTTTTT.